Shown below are 22 T cell receptor beta chains from a single sample sequenced in a study of CD8+ T cells in alopecia areata. Treatment given: oral pan-JAK inhibitor, 5-10 mg twice daily. The sequencing template was cDNA reverse transcribed from extracted RNA. Data came from immunoSEQ multiplex PCR; TCRdb stores just in-frame clones and leaves some out. Among 95,000 to 100,000 clones listed, 60% were seen once. The sample in question was CD8+ T cells sorted from blood, obtained at roughly week 55, from a patient treated with tofacitinib. The origin of the receptors is a human donor with alopecia areata.

The chain recombines TRBV4-1 with TRBJ1-4; D remains unclear. CDR3 length: 17 residues. Germline V gene sequence: CDR1 MGHRA, CDR2 YSYEKL. V lost 2 bases and J 5 bases, leaving 18 bases between the germline ends. The CDR3 region is CASSQIGEGGRNEKLFF. CDR3 in DNA: TGCGCCAGCAGCCAAATTGGGGAAGGCGGAAGAAATGAAAAACTGTTTTTT.

The chain uses TRBV18 and TRBJ2-1; the D call may be TRBD1 or TRBD2 (6 bases each). V lost 6 bases and J 5 bases, leaving 11 bases between the germline ends. CDR3 length: 13 residues. Germline loops: CDR1 KGHSH, CDR2 LQKENI. The CDR3 sequence: CASSQEGDNEQFF. In DNA, the CDR3 is TGTGCCAGCTCTCAGGAGGGGGACAATGAGCAGTTCTTC.

The rearrangement joins TRBV29-1 to TRBJ1-1; D unresolved. Germline assignment: CDR1 SQVTM and CDR2 ANQGSEA. V was pared by 5 bases and J by 1 base, with 14 bases between. The CDR3 length is 14 residues. The CDR3 protein is CSVPPPAANTEAFF. The CDR3 DNA follows: TGCAGCGTTCCCCCTCCAGCGGCGAACACTGAAGCTTTCTTT. The whole variable domain, remainder taken from reference TRBV29-1 and TRBJ1-1, is SAVISQKPSRDICQRGTSLTIQCQVDSQVTMMFWYRQQPGQSLTLIATANQGSEATYESGFVIDKFPISRPNLTFSTLTVSNMSPEDSSIYLCSVPPPAANTEAFFGQGTRLTVV.

This clone was counted only a few times. As DNA, the CDR3 is TGCGCCAGCAGCTTGGAGGGCGGAAGAAAACTGTTTTTT. It codes for CASSLEGGRKLFF. V is TRBV5-1 and J is TRBJ1-4; D remains unclear. The CDR3 is made up of 13 amino acids. Trimming removed 0 bases at V and 10 bases at J, with 10 bases between. Germline values: CDR1 SGHRS, CDR2 YFSETQ.

V usage is TRBV7-9 and J usage is TRBJ1-2; maybe TRBD1 (5 bases). CDR3 length equals 13 residues. Germline V gives CDR1 SEHNR, CDR2 FQNEAQ (reference sequence). V lost 3 bases, J lost 4 bases, and 9 bases lay in between. The CDR3 DNA reads as TGTGCCAGCAGCTTGGGGGGGATCTATGGCTACACCTTC. Residues: CASSLGGIYGYTF. The full variable domain, completed using reference TRBV7-9 and TRBJ1-2, is DTGVSQNPRHKITKRGQNVTFRCDPISEHNRLYWYRQTLGQGPEFLTYFQNEAQLEKSRLLSDRFSAERPKGSFSTLEIQRTEQGDSAMYLCASSLGGIYGYTFGSGTRLTVV.

This clone was picked up a small number of times. The V call is TRBV27, the J call TRBJ2-7, with 8 nucleotides matching TRBD1. The length of the CDR3 is 13 residues. Germline CDR1 reads MNHEY; CDR2 reads SMNVEV (reference sequence). Trimming took 7 bases from V and 2 from J; bases not matched to a gene: 4. The CDR3 coding sequence is TGTGCCAGCAACCCACAGGGGGCCTACGAGCAGTACTTC. Protein: CASNPQGAYEQYF.

The chain joins TRBV27 to TRBJ1-2; 7 bases are shared with TRBD1. Germline-derived CDR1 and CDR2 are MNHEY and SMNVEV (reference sequence). The V and J ends lost 5 bases and 3 bases, in that order; junction bases with no gene match: 3. The CDR3 is 13 amino acids. The CDR3 sequence is CASSRDSYYGYTF. The CDR3 bases are TGTGCCAGCAGTCGGGACAGCTACTATGGCTACACCTTC.

The chain has TRBV7-9 and TRBJ2-7; unclear D gene. The CDR3 runs to 13 residues. Germline lookup yields CDR1 SEHNR and CDR2 FQNEAQ (reference sequence). V was cut by 4 bases and J by 3 bases, with 10 bases left in between. The CDR3 protein is CASSSGEYYEQYF. In DNA form, the CDR3 reads TGTGCCAGCAGCTCTGGAGAATACTACGAGCAGTACTTC.

The chain joins TRBV11-3 to TRBJ1-2; tentative D call: TRBD1 (6 bases). The V end was cut by 3 bases, the J end by 3 bases, with 11 bases between. Germline V gene sequence: CDR1 SGHNT, CDR2 YENEEA. CDR3 length: 14 amino acids. The CDR3 DNA is TGTGCCAGCAGCTTCGGGGGCAGAGACTATGGCTACACCTTC. It specifies CASSFGGRDYGYTF.

This clone was observed a few times. The chain couples TRBV10-3 to TRBJ2-7, with 9 bases identical to TRBD2. V shed 7 bases, J shed 4 bases, and the junction held 8 bases outside the gene matches. From germline, CDR1 is ENHRY and CDR2 SYGVKD. The CDR3 loop spans 14 amino acids. Written as DNA, the CDR3 is TGTGCCATCAAGGGCAGCGGGGGGACTTACGAGCAGTACTTC. Translation: CAIKGSGGTYEQYF.

V gene TRBV27 combines with J gene TRBJ1-2; 8 nucleotides align to TRBD1. This CDR3 region has 13 residues. The germline gives CDR1 MNHEY, CDR2 SMNVEV (reference sequence). Losses at the gene ends were 5 bases for V and 6 bases for J; bases not matched to a gene: 5. This chain's CDR3 is CASSVGQGDGYTF. The CDR3 DNA sequence: TGTGCCAGCAGTGTCGGACAGGGAGATGGCTACACCTTC.

V is TRBV15 and J is TRBJ2-7; D tentatively fits TRBD1 or TRBD2 (6 bases each). Deletions cut 1 base from V and 3 bases from J, with 10 bases between. Germline-derived CDR1 and CDR2 are LNHNV and YYDKDF (reference sequence). The CDR3 consists of 14 residues. CDR3 nucleotides: TGTGCCACCAGCAGAGTCGAGGGGGGCTACGAGCAGTACTTC. It is translated as CATSRVEGGYEQYF.

This chain links TRBV7-6 with TRBJ2-5, with D perhaps TRBD2 (7 bases). V lost 5 bases and J lost 6, with 19 bases in between. The germline gives CDR1 SGHVS, CDR2 FNYEAQ. CDR3 length: 15 residues. CDR3 nucleotides: TGTGCCAGCAGCCCGAGGGGGGAGGGTCGGAAGACCCAGTACTTC. This encodes CASSPRGEGRKTQYF.

This clone was observed once. V usage is TRBV19 and J usage is TRBJ2-7; TRBD2 is a possible D gene (7 bases). V was trimmed by 4 bases and J by 4 bases, leaving 14 bases between them. Germline V gene lookup returns CDR1 LNHDA and CDR2 SQIVND (reference sequence). CDR3 length: 14 residues. The CDR3 DNA reads TGTGCCAGTAGTAGCGGGGGCCTTAGTTACGAGCAGTACTTC. Encoded protein: CASSSGGLSYEQYF.

The V call is TRBV7-2, the J call TRBJ1-3; TRBD1 might be the D (5 bases). Germline V gene lookup returns CDR1 SGHTA and CDR2 FQGNSA. This CDR3 is built from 16 residues. V shed 5 bases and J shed 6 bases, with 20 bases lying between them. The CDR3 DNA reads TGTGCCAGCAGCCTAGGTCCTGCCGGGACTTTAAACACCATATATTTT. This codes for CASSLGPAGTLNTIYF. Based on the CDR3 plus reference TRBV7-2 and TRBJ1-3, the full variable domain is GAGVSQSPSNKVTEKGKDVELRCDPISGHTALYWYRQSLGQGLEFLIYFQGNSAPDKSGLPSDRFSAERTGGSVSTLTIQRTQQEDSAVYLCASSLGPAGTLNTIYFGEGSWLTVV.

The sample holds a few counts of this clone. V is TRBV5-6 and J is TRBJ2-4, with D possibly TRBD1 on 6 matching bases. Germline CDR1 reads SGHDT; CDR2 reads YYEEEE. This CDR3 has 14 residues. V dropped 3 bases and J dropped 6 bases, with 13 bases sitting between them. The CDR3 loop reads CASSSGLGGNIQYF. CDR3 bases: TGTGCCAGCAGCTCCGGGTTAGGGGGAAACATTCAGTACTTC.

The chain uses TRBV2 and TRBJ2-7; D remains unclear. The CDR3 contains 13 residues. Germline V gives CDR1 SNHLY, CDR2 FYNNEI. Deletions cut 4 bases from V and 1 base from J, with 8 bases between. The CDR3 sequence is CASSVVTSYEQYF. DNA for the CDR3: TGTGCCAGCAGTGTGGTCACTTCCTACGAGCAGTACTTC. Drawing the rest from reference TRBV2 and TRBJ2-7, the complete variable domain is EPEVTQTPSHQVTQMGQEVILRCVPISNHLYFYWYRQILGQKVEFLVSFYNNEISEKSEIFDDQFSVERPDGSNFTLKIRSTKLEDSAMYFCASSVVTSYEQYFGPGTRLTVT.

V and J are TRBV25-1 and TRBJ2-2, with unresolved D. From germline, CDR1 is MGHDK and CDR2 SYGVNS. Trimming left V 6 bases short and J 3 bases short, with 11 bases between. This CDR3 spans 14 amino acids. CDR3 region: CASRTLTDTGELFF. CDR3 sequence (DNA): TGTGCCAGCAGAACGTTGACGGACACCGGGGAGCTGTTTTTT.

The rearrangement uses TRBV4-1 and TRBJ2-3, with 13 positions matching TRBD2. Trimming cost V 4 bases and J 6 bases; bases outside gene matches: 7. From germline, CDR1 is MGHRA and CDR2 YSYEKL. The CDR3 has 16 amino acids. The CDR3 sequence is CASSLTSGGALDTQYF. CDR3 nucleotide sequence: TGCGCCAGCAGCCTTACTAGCGGGGGGGCGTTGGATACGCAGTATTTT.

V usage is TRBV7-9 and J usage is TRBJ1-2; perhaps TRBD1 as D (6 bases). Germline CDR1 SEHNR, CDR2 FQNEAQ (reference sequence). V was clipped by 2 bases and J by 2 bases, with 15 bases between them. CDR3 length equals 16 residues. The CDR3 DNA follows: TGTGCCAGCAGCTTACCGGGACAAGGAAAAAACTATGGCTACACCTTC. This sequence encodes CASSLPGQGKNYGYTF.

This clone was counted a few times. The junction and the germline gene differ at one end; a read error may be behind it. The V call is TRBV7-9, the J call TRBJ2-5; D unresolved. CDR3 length equals 11 residues. Germline CDR1 SEHNR, CDR2 FQNEAQ (reference sequence). CDR3: CASSLVEIQYF. In DNA form, the CDR3 reads TGTGCCAGCAGCTTAGTGGAGATCCAGTACTTC. Filled out from reference TRBV7-9 and TRBJ2-5, the complete variable domain reads DTGVSQNPRHKITKRGQNVTFRCDPISEHNRLYWYRQTLGQGPEFLTYFQNEAQLEKSRLLSDRFSAERPKGSFSTLEIQRTEQGDSAMYLCASSLVEIQYFGPGTRLLVL.

This chain connects TRBV7-9 to TRBJ2-7; a possible D gene is TRBD1 (7 bases). Trimming removed 5 bases at V and 7 bases at J, with 21 bases between. CDR3 length equals 15 residues. Germline V gives CDR1 SEHNR, CDR2 FQNEAQ (reference sequence). CDR3 in amino acids: CASSPPVTAGGEQYF. For the CDR3, the DNA is TGTGCCAGCAGCCCACCGGTGACGGCAGGGGGGGAGCAGTACTTC.